Below, 19 T cell receptor beta chains from the same sample are listed, as sequenced in a study of CD8 T cells in Susac syndrome. Reverse transcription of about 0.45 to 1 ug RNA was carried out with random hexamers. MiXCR, run by TCRdb on the immunoSEQ multiplex PCR reads, gives a single entry per CDR3 protein. Among 150,000 to 200,000 distinct CDR3 sequences, approximately 95% were seen once, and the ten largest hold roughly 0.099%. Sequencing was done on a sample of CD4+ T cells from PBMCs. Receptors originate from a human donor with multiple sclerosis.

V and J are TRBV4-3 and TRBJ2-2; D not certain. CDR1 LGHNA and CDR2 YSLEER come from the germline V gene. Deletions cut 0 bases from V and 0 bases from J, with 5 bases between. CDR3 size: 15 residues. CDR3 region: CASSQEGANTGELFF. The DNA of the CDR3 is TGCGCCAGCAGCCAAGAGGGCGCGAACACCGGGGAGCTGTTTTTT.

For the CDR3, the DNA is TGTGCTGCGGTCCGGACATTGAGCTCCTACGAGCAGTACTTC. The encoded protein is CAAVRTLSSYEQYF. The rearrangement joins TRBV30 to TRBJ2-7; D perhaps matches TRBD1 (5 bases). CDR1 GTSNPN and CDR2 SVGIG come from the germline V gene (reference sequence). The CDR3 loop spans 14 amino acids.

This clonotype was seen only once. The chain recombines TRBV7-9 with TRBJ2-2, with D perhaps matching TRBD1 or TRBD2 (5 bases each). The length of the CDR3 is 17 residues. Germline CDR1 is SEHNR and CDR2 is FQNEAQ (reference sequence). Trimming cost V 2 bases and J 9 bases, with 22 bases left between them. CDR3 region: CASSLRGAQALHRELFF. CDR3 sequence (DNA): TGTGCCAGCAGCTTAAGAGGGGCGCAGGCGTTACACCGGGAGCTGTTTTTT.

The chain uses TRBV5-1 and TRBJ2-1; 8 bases are a match to TRBD2. V was clipped by 6 bases and J by 2 bases; unmatched bases: 7. Germline CDR1 SGHRS, CDR2 YFSETQ. This CDR3 is 15 amino acids long. The CDR3 region is CASNLIAGTYNEQFF. DNA for the CDR3: TGCGCCAGCAACCTAATAGCGGGAACCTACAATGAGCAGTTCTTC.

V is TRBV18 and J is TRBJ2-7, with TRBD1 identical over 9 bases. Germline CDR1 and CDR2: KGHSH and LQKENI. The CDR3 runs to 15 residues. Trimming took 3 bases from V and 4 from J; bases not matched to a gene: 7. The CDR3 spells CASSPGTGNRYEQYF. CDR3 nucleotides: TGTGCCAGCTCACCCGGGACAGGGAATAGGTACGAGCAGTACTTC.

This rearrangement joins TRBV29-1 to TRBJ2-3, with D possibly being TRBD2 (5 bases). This CDR3 contains 12 residues. The germline V gene encodes CDR1 SQVTM and CDR2 ANQGSEA. V gave up 4 bases and J gave up 8 bases, with 13 bases separating them. For the CDR3, the DNA is TGCAGCGTTGCAGTAGCAGGAGGTACGCAGTATTTT. This codes for CSVAVAGGTQYF.

The chain carries TRBV2 and TRBJ2-7; D perhaps matches TRBD1 (6 bases). Trimming cost V 6 bases and J 0 bases, with 12 bases left between them. CDR3 length equals 14 residues. CDR1 is SNHLY, CDR2 FYNNEI, per germline. CDR3 DNA sequence: TGTGCCAGCAGGGTAGACAGGTCCTCCTACGAGCAGTACTTC. This codes for CASRVDRSSYEQYF.

This clonotype was recorded once. J is TRBJ2-7 and V is TRBV27; no clear D gene. The ends were cut back, 1 base at V and 4 bases at J, with 14 bases in the middle. The CDR3 is 15 residues long. Germline CDR1 MNHEY, CDR2 SMNVEV (reference sequence). This chain's CDR3 is CASSLFALPGYEQYF. DNA of the CDR3: TGTGCCAGCAGTTTATTCGCTCTCCCCGGGTACGAGCAGTACTTC.

V gene TRBV10-3 combines with J gene TRBJ2-3; TRBD2 agrees at 7 bases. The CDR3 is made up of 14 amino acids. Germline V gives CDR1 ENHRY, CDR2 SYGVKD. Germline trimming cut 8 bases from V and 4 bases from J; bases unmatched to any gene: 9. CDR3 in amino acids: CAISTASGADTQYF. The CDR3, as DNA: TGTGCCATCTCGACTGCTAGCGGAGCAGATACGCAGTATTTT.

As to this clonotype: One end of the junction fails to match germline, which may point to a read error. The chain combines TRBV20-1 with TRBJ2-5; D gene unclear. The germline gives CDR1 DFQATT, CDR2 SNEGSKA (reference sequence). The CDR3 totals 10 residues. CDR3 sequence reads: CSARKESQYF. CDR3 bases: TGCAGTGCTAGAAAAGAGAGCCAGTACTTC.

The chain carries TRBV30 and TRBJ1-1; the D gene is possibly TRBD1 (5 bases). Per the germline V gene, CDR1 is GTSNPN and CDR2 is SVGIG (reference sequence). CDR3 length: 13 residues. Deletions cut 5 bases from V and 4 bases from J, with 14 bases between. The CDR3 here is CAWEDIQGTEAFF. The CDR3 bases are TGTGCCTGGGAGGACATTCAAGGCACTGAAGCTTTCTTT. Filled out from reference TRBV30 and TRBJ1-1, the complete variable domain reads SQTIHQWPATLVQPVGSPLSLECTVEGTSNPNLYWYRQAAGRGLQLLFYSVGIGQISSEVPQNLSASRPQDRQFILSSKKLLLSDSGFYLCAWEDIQGTEAFFGQGTRLTVV.

V usage is TRBV6-6 and J usage is TRBJ2-7; D is unresolved. Trimming pared 6 bases from V and 5 bases from J, leaving 14 bases between. This CDR3 has 13 amino acids. Germline assignment: CDR1 MNHNY and CDR2 SVGAGI (reference sequence). The CDR3 DNA reads TGTGCCAGCAGCCCACACCTTAGTGACGAGCAGTACTTC. Protein sequence: CASSPHLSDEQYF.

V usage is TRBV25-1 and J usage is TRBJ2-3, with TRBD2 identical over 7 bases. Germline values: CDR1 MGHDK, CDR2 SYGVNS. V shed 2 bases and J 3 bases; nucleotides not matched to a gene: 8. This CDR3 is 16 amino acids long. CDR3 protein: CASSEAGRLATDTQYF. As DNA, the CDR3 is TGTGCCAGCAGTGAAGCAGGGAGACTAGCAACAGATACGCAGTATTTT.

CDR3 region: CASSYPASGGSSYNEQFF. The CDR3 DNA follows: TGTGCCAGCAGTTACCCAGCCAGCGGGGGGAGCTCCTACAATGAGCAGTTCTTC. The rearrangement uses TRBV6-5 and TRBJ2-1; 9 positions match TRBD2. The CDR3 is 18 residues long. V lost 2 bases, J lost 0 bases, and 8 bases stayed unmatched. Germline loops: CDR1 MNHEY, CDR2 SVGAGI.

The chain uses TRBV5-1 and TRBJ2-5; D is perhaps TRBD2 (5 bases). Germline values: CDR1 SGHRS, CDR2 YFSETQ. This CDR3 is 14 amino acids long. Trimming shortened V by 3 bases and J by 5 bases, and 14 bases separated the two germline ends. This chain's CDR3 is CASSSSDWRETQYF. DNA of the CDR3: TGCGCCAGCAGCTCCTCGGACTGGAGGGAGACCCAGTACTTC.

In DNA, the CDR3 is TGTGCCAGCAGCATAGACAGAGAGTTCTCTACGAAGCAGTACTTC. Its translation: CASSIDREFSTKQYF. The chain employs TRBV7-9 and TRBJ2-7; tentative D call: TRBD1 (5 bases). The germline V and J ends were trimmed by 5 bases and 8 bases, with 22 bases remaining between them. This CDR3 spans 15 amino acids. Germline-derived CDR1 and CDR2 are SEHNR and FQNEAQ (reference sequence).

The chain recombines TRBV20-1 with TRBJ1-2, with unresolved D. V was cut by 3 bases and J by 4 bases, with 9 bases left in between. Germline-derived CDR1 and CDR2 are DFQATT and SNEGSKA (reference sequence). CDR3 length equals 12 residues. CDR3 sequence: CSARWTGYGYTF. In DNA, the CDR3 is TGCAGTGCTAGGTGGACTGGCTATGGCTACACCTTC.

The V call is TRBV4-1, the J call TRBJ2-1; 13 nucleotides agree with TRBD2. CDR3 size: 15 residues. Germline lookup yields CDR1 MGHRA and CDR2 YSYEKL. The V segment lost 6 bases and the J segment 6 bases; nucleotides outside the gene matches: 5. CDR3 region: CASRIGTSGANEQFF. In DNA, the CDR3 is TGCGCCAGCAGGATAGGGACTAGCGGGGCCAATGAGCAGTTCTTC.

V gene TRBV20-1 combines with J gene TRBJ2-5; 12 nucleotides agree with TRBD1. After removal of 6 bases from V and 5 bases from J, the junction contained 10 bases not matched to a gene. The germline V gene has CDR1 DFQATT and CDR2 SNEGSKA (reference sequence). The CDR3 covers 15 residues. Written as DNA, the CDR3 is TGCAGTGCAATAGACCGGGACAGGGGGCATGAGACCCAGTACTTC. Amino acids: CSAIDRDRGHETQYF.